Reported below is one T cell receptor beta chain. The antigen remains unidentified. They isolated at least 6.5 million PBMCs from each sample. The entry originates in a study of blood T cells in healthy people across ages. Study-wide results and limits: The lack of PBMC sorting stopped any conclusive naive versus antigen-experienced comparison.

Germline V gives CDR1 SGHAT, CDR2 FQNNGV. The CDR3 runs 14 residues. V dropped 0 bases and J dropped 2 bases, with 8 bases sitting between them. For the second PCR, which ran for 7 to 11 cycles, a sample-barcoded 5' primer and a J-beta primer mix were used. In TCRdb, the 5' RACE reads were re-called with MiXCR into one record per CDR3 protein. The repertoire holds around 790,000 distinct CDR3 sequences, with under 45% as singletons. This clonotype was obtained from a man in his sixties in good health. Sequences were obtained from blood. The gene calls are TRBV11-2 and TRBJ2-7, with D hard to call. The CDR3 coding sequence is TGTGCCAGCAGCTTAGACCCAGAAGCCTACGAGCAGTACTTC. Its protein product is CASSLDPEAYEQYF. The full variable domain, completed using reference TRBV11-2 and TRBJ2-7, is EAGVAQSPRYKIIEKRQSVAFWCNPISGHATLYWYQQILGQGPKLLIQFQNNGVVDDSQLPKDRFSAERLKGVDSTLKIQPAKLEDSAVYLCASSLDPEAYEQYFGPGTRLTVT.